This T cell receptor (beta chain) was documented in a study of blood T cell repertoires in COVID-19. Whole-study context: Samples came from the United States, Italy and Spain, spanning acute and convalescent COVID-19. Sources were T cells, B-cell-depleted T cells, or PBMCs; the material itself was cDNA or gDNA.

Profiled with immunoSEQ multiplex PCR; TCRdb holds only in-frame clones, not every one. The sample consists of some 360,000 clones, roughly 86% of them appearing once. This receptor was identified in a woman aged 60-70 years with COVID-19, enrolled during active disease. Sequenced input: peripheral blood.

CDR3 in amino acids: CASSYTGTVNTGELFF. DNA of the CDR3: TGTGCCAGCAGTTACACTGGGACAGTGAACACCGGGGAGCTGTTTTTT. The gene calls are TRBV6-5 and TRBJ2-2; 7 positions agree with TRBD1. The CDR3 loop spans 16 amino acids. The V gene's germline CDR1 is MNHEY and CDR2 SVGAGI. V lost 2 bases and J lost 1; bases outside the gene matches: 4.